What follows are 21 T cell receptor beta chains derived from one specimen sequenced in a study of siplizumab effects on memory and regulatory T cells. TCRdb's table, derived via immunoSEQ multiplex PCR, lists solely in-frame clones and lacks some. Of 90,000 to 95,000 clones in the sample, 90% to 95% were seen once. Sample: CD8+ T cells sorted from blood. These receptors all stem from a human donor in good health.

This sequence joins TRBV7-9 and TRBJ2-1; D remains unclear. Trimming stripped 0 bases from V and 0 bases from J, with 9 bases between. In germline, CDR1 is SEHNR, CDR2 FQNEAQ (reference sequence). The CDR3 extends over 16 amino acids. The CDR3 DNA follows: TGTGCCAGCAGCTTAGCGGGTTTGAGCTCCTACAATGAGCAGTTCTTC. Its translation: CASSLAGLSSYNEQFF.

The chain is built from TRBV11-2 and TRBJ2-5, with TRBD1 matching 7 bases. J lost 5 bases, V lost 1 base, and 7 bases had no gene match. Germline lookup yields CDR1 SGHAT and CDR2 FQNNGV. The CDR3 consists of 15 residues. The CDR3: CASSLGYRGRETQYF. The CDR3 DNA is TGTGCCAGCAGCTTAGGGTACAGGGGAAGGGAGACCCAGTACTTC.

This clone has a single count. CDR3 residues: CASSLVGGTRLTGELFF. The CDR3 DNA reads as TGTGCCAGCAGCTTGGTCGGGGGCACCCGGTTAACCGGGGAGCTGTTTTTT. The J gene is TRBJ2-2, the V gene TRBV5-4; the D gene could be TRBD1 or TRBD2 (6 bases each). The CDR3 length is 17 residues. Trimming removed 0 bases from V and 5 bases from J, with 17 bases in between. Germline CDR1 is SGHNT and CDR2 is YYREEE (reference sequence).

The chain recombines TRBV11-2 with TRBJ2-5; D could derive from TRBD1 or TRBD2 (5 bases each). CDR1 is SGHAT and CDR2 is FQNNGV in the germline V gene. Trimming left V 5 bases short and J 3 bases short, with 19 bases between. The CDR3 contains 16 residues. The CDR3 bases are TGTGCCAGCAGCCGGCCAGGGTCTCTCGGGAAAGAGACCCAGTACTTC. It yields the protein CASSRPGSLGKETQYF.

The genes are TRBV2 and TRBJ2-7; 11 bases fit TRBD1. The J segment lost 4 bases and the V segment lost 6 bases, leaving 11 bases of the junction unmatched. Germline V gene lookup returns CDR1 SNHLY and CDR2 FYNNEI. The CDR3 runs to 16 residues. This chain's CDR3 is CASRDIKGQGAYEQYF. The CDR3 coding sequence is TGTGCCAGCAGAGACATTAAAGGACAGGGGGCTTACGAGCAGTACTTC. Together with reference TRBV2 and TRBJ2-7, the CDR3 gives the full variable domain: EPEVTQTPSHQVTQMGQEVILRCVPISNHLYFYWYRQILGQKVEFLVSFYNNEISEKSEIFDDQFSVERPDGSNFTLKIRSTKLEDSAMYFCASRDIKGQGAYEQYFGPGTRLTVT.

The chain couples TRBV19 to TRBJ2-7, with D perhaps TRBD1 or TRBD2 (5 bases each). CDR3 length: 13 amino acids. V lost 3 bases, J lost 3 bases, and 9 bases lay in between. CDR1 and CDR2 (germline): LNHDA, SQIVND (reference sequence). The CDR3 spells CASSISGSYEQYF. For the CDR3, the DNA is TGTGCCAGTAGTATCTCAGGGAGCTACGAGCAGTACTTC.

V gene TRBV27 combines with J gene TRBJ2-2, with no clear D. The CDR3 sequence is 14 residues long. Trimming removed 3 bases from V and 0 bases from J, with 5 bases in between. Germline-derived CDR1 and CDR2 are MNHEY and SMNVEV (reference sequence). The CDR3 region is CASSLLPNTGELFF. CDR3 in DNA: TGTGCCAGCAGTTTGCTACCGAACACCGGGGAGCTGTTTTTT.

The chain carries TRBV5-5 and TRBJ2-7, with D possibly called TRBD1 or TRBD2 (5 bases each). The CDR3 is made up of 14 amino acids. V lost 0 bases and J lost 2, with 9 bases in between. Germline CDR1 SGHKS, CDR2 YYEKEE (reference sequence). The CDR3 region has the DNA TGTGCCAGCAGCTTGGAATGGGGGACCTACGAGCAGTACTTC. Translating it yields CASSLEWGTYEQYF.

This clone was picked up a small number of times. The rearrangement joins TRBV4-1 to TRBJ1-1; maybe TRBD1 (6 bases). CDR1 and CDR2 from the germline V gene are MGHRA and YSYEKL. This CDR3 region has 14 residues. Deletions cut 3 bases from V and 1 base from J, with 9 bases between. The CDR3 sequence is CASSQQGQNTEAFF. The CDR3 DNA reads as TGCGCCAGCAGCCAGCAGGGGCAGAACACTGAAGCTTTCTTT.

The J gene is TRBJ1-2, the V gene TRBV15; 8 nucleotides align to TRBD1. The length of the CDR3 is 14 residues. The junction had 9 bases not matched to a gene; V was cut back by 4 bases and J by 8 bases. From germline, CDR1 is LNHNV and CDR2 YYDKDF (reference sequence). The CDR3 DNA reads TGTGCCACCAGCACCGACAGGGGCCCGGCAGGCTACACCTTC. Residues: CATSTDRGPAGYTF.

This chain links TRBV27 with TRBJ2-2; no definite D call. Germline V lookup: CDR1 MNHEY, CDR2 SMNVEV (reference sequence). V lost 2 bases and J lost 1, with 11 bases in between. This CDR3 is 16 amino acids long. The chain's CDR3 is CASSLVGRRNTGELFF. The CDR3 DNA reads as TGTGCCAGCAGTTTAGTTGGCAGGAGGAACACCGGGGAGCTGTTTTTT.

The V and J genes are TRBV27 and TRBJ2-7; 11 nucleotides align to TRBD2. The CDR3 totals 15 residues. CDR1 and CDR2 (germline): MNHEY, SMNVEV (reference sequence). V was clipped by 5 bases and J by 2 bases; unmatched bases: 5. The CDR3: CASSRTSGSPYEQYF. The CDR3, as DNA: TGTGCCAGCAGTCGCACTAGCGGGAGCCCCTACGAGCAGTACTTC.

This clone has only a few counts. The chain is built from TRBV7-9 and TRBJ1-1, with D possibly TRBD1 on 6 matching bases. The V end was cut by 5 bases, the J end by 4 bases, with 14 bases between. CDR1 and CDR2 from the germline V gene are SEHNR and FQNEAQ (reference sequence). This CDR3 has 14 amino acids. CDR3 loop: CASSQEGVGTEAFF. The CDR3 nucleotides are TGTGCCAGCAGCCAGGAGGGGGTCGGCACTGAAGCTTTCTTT.

The chain carries TRBV7-9 and TRBJ2-7; 7 bases agree with TRBD2. V dropped 10 bases and J dropped 5; count of bases not matched to a gene: 17. This CDR3 has 15 residues. Germline V gene data show CDR1 as SEHNR and CDR2 as FQNEAQ (reference sequence). The CDR3 loop is CATEKLREGGHEQYF. The CDR3 coding sequence is TGTGCCACCGAAAAGCTTAGGGAGGGAGGCCACGAGCAGTACTTC.

The chain uses TRBV6-6 and TRBJ1-6; no clear D gene. Germline CDR1 is MNHNY and CDR2 is SVGAGI (reference sequence). The CDR3 length is 15 residues. V was shortened by 0 bases and J by 7 bases, with 10 bases between the two germline ends. The CDR3 is CASSYSANANSPLHF. The CDR3 region has the DNA TGTGCCAGCAGTTACTCGGCCAATGCCAATTCACCCCTCCACTTT.

The gene calls are TRBV12-5 and TRBJ2-7, with D unclear. Per the germline V gene, CDR1 is LGHNT and CDR2 is FRNRAP. The CDR3 covers 14 residues. Trimming removed 4 bases at V and 3 bases at J, with 13 bases between. The CDR3, as DNA: TGTGCTAGTGGTTCCCGGCCCCTGGGCTACGAGCAGTACTTC. Its protein is CASGSRPLGYEQYF.

The rearrangement joins TRBV5-6 to TRBJ2-1, with TRBD2 matching 10 bases. CDR3 length equals 13 residues. J lost 7 bases, V lost 7 bases, and 5 bases had no gene match. Per germline, CDR1 SGHDT and CDR2 YYEEEE. As DNA, the CDR3 is TGTGCCAGCCAATTAGCGGGGGGAAATGAGCAGTTCTTC. It translates to CASQLAGGNEQFF.

The CDR3 loop reads CASSQSKRDGYTF. In DNA form, the CDR3 reads TGCGCCAGCAGCCAGTCGAAGAGGGATGGCTACACCTTC. The J gene is TRBJ1-2, the V gene TRBV4-1; D is ambiguous. Trimming took 3 bases from V and 6 from J, leaving 11 bases between them. The CDR3 contains 13 residues. CDR1 MGHRA and CDR2 YSYEKL come from the germline V gene.

The rearrangement joins TRBV4-1 to TRBJ2-1, with a tentative D call TRBD2 (6 bases). Trimming took off 0 bases at V and 8 bases at J, with 20 bases between the two ends. There are 17 residues in the CDR3. CDR1 and CDR2 (germline): MGHRA, YSYEKL. The CDR3 loop is CASSQDVAGGLSDEQFF. DNA for the CDR3: TGCGCCAGCAGCCAAGATGTGGCCGGGGGTTTATCGGATGAGCAGTTCTTC.

The rearrangement uses TRBV28 and TRBJ2-2, with no clear D. The CDR3 covers 11 residues. From germline, CDR1 is MDHEN and CDR2 SYDVKM. V was shortened by 5 bases and J by 6 bases, with 4 bases between the two germline ends. In DNA, the CDR3 is TGTGCCAGCAGTCCCTCCGGGGAGCTGTTTTTT. Its translation: CASSPSGELFF.

This chain joins TRBV7-8 and TRBJ2-5; D unresolved. The V end was cut by 7 bases, the J end by 4 bases, with 10 bases between. The germline V gene has CDR1 SGHVS and CDR2 FQNEAQ. This CDR3 is 12 amino acids long. The CDR3 is CASTPFPETQYF. CDR3 sequence (DNA): TGTGCCAGCACCCCGTTTCCAGAGACCCAGTACTTC.